The clone carrying this TCR beta chain was counted only a few times. The antigen is unknown. Trimming took 3 bases from V and 1 from J, leaving 14 bases between them. Germline V gene sequence: CDR1 DFQATT, CDR2 SNEGSKA (reference sequence). CDR3 length: 15 amino acids. One entry per CDR3 protein, called by TCRdb with MiXCR from the RT-PCR reads. The sample lists 600,000 to 850,000 distinct CDR3 sequences, around 15% occurring once. This entry belongs to a study of response to subunit inactivated influenza vaccine. Findings of the study overall: A suggestion made by the authors is that each seasonal influenza vaccination recruits few new T cells.

The receptor's source is a man in his forties or fifties who received an inactivated influenza vaccine. The V call is TRBV20-1, the J call TRBJ2-3; D gene unclear. Sample: PBMCs from blood, taken less than 15 days before vaccination. The CDR3 region is CSASHPALGTDTQYF. CDR3 bases: TGCAGTGCTAGCCATCCAGCTCTCGGCACAGATACGCAGTATTTT.